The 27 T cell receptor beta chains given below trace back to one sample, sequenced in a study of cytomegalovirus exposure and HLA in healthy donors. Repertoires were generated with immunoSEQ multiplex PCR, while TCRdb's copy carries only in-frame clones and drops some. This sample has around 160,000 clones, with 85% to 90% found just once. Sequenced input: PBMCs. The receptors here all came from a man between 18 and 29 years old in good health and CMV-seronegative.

The CDR3 DNA follows: TGTGCCAGCAGTAGAACTAGCGGGGCTTACAATGAGCAGTTCTTC. Its protein product is CASSRTSGAYNEQFF. The V call is TRBV2, the J call TRBJ2-1; TRBD2 matches 10 bases. With V trimmed by 5 bases and J by 4 bases, 5 bases remained unmatched. Germline V lookup: CDR1 SNHLY, CDR2 FYNNEI. The CDR3 extends over 15 amino acids.

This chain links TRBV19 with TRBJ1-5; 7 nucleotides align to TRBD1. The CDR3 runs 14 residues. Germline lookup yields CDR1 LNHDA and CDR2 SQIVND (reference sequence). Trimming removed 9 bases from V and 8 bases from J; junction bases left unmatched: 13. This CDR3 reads CASNNRGGAEPQHF. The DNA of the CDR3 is TGTGCCAGCAACAACAGGGGAGGCGCGGAGCCCCAGCATTTT.

This chain's CDR3 is CAAITTGDGYGYTF. The CDR3 DNA follows: TGTGCAGCGATAACAACAGGCGATGGCTATGGCTACACCTTC. V usage is TRBV7-9 and J usage is TRBJ1-2; tentatively, D is TRBD1 (5 bases). The V gene's germline CDR1 is SEHNR and CDR2 FQNEAQ (reference sequence). This CDR3 spans 14 amino acids.

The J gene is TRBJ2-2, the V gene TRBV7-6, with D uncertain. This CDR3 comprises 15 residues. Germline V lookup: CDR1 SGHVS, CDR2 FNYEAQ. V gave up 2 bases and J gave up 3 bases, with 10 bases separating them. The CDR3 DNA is TGTGCCAGCAGCTTAAATGAGGAGTACACCGGGGAGCTGTTTTTT. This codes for CASSLNEEYTGELFF. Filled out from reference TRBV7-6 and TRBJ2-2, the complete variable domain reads GAGVSQSPRYKVTKRGQDVALRCDPISGHVSLYWYRQALGQGPEFLTYFNYEAQQDKSGLPNDRFSAERPEGSISTLTIQRTEQRDSAMYRCASSLNEEYTGELFFGEGSRLTVL.

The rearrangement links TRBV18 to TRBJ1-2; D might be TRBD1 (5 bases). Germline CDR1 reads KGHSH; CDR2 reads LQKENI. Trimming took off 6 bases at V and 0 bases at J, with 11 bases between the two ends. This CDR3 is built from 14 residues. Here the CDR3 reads CASSPTASNYGYTF. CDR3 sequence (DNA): TGTGCCAGCTCCCCGACAGCTTCTAACTATGGCTACACCTTC. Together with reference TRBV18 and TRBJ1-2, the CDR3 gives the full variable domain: NAGVMQNPRHLVRRRGQEARLRCSPMKGHSHVYWYRQLPEEGLKFMVYLQKENIIDESGMPKERFSAEFPKEGPSILRIQQVVRGDSAAYFCASSPTASNYGYTFGSGTRLTVV.

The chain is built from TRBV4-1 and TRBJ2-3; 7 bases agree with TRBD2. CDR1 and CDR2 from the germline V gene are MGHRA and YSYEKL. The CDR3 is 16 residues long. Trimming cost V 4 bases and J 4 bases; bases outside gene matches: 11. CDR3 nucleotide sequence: TGCGCCAGCAGCCTCGTTGGGGAGGGCCCCCCAGATACGCAGTATTTT. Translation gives CASSLVGEGPPDTQYF.

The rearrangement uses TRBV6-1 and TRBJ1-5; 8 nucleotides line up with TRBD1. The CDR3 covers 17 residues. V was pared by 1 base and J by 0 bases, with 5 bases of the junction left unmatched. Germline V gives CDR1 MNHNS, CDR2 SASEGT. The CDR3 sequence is CASSEGQGYGSNQPQHF. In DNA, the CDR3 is TGTGCCAGCAGTGAAGGACAGGGGTACGGTAGCAATCAGCCCCAGCATTTT.

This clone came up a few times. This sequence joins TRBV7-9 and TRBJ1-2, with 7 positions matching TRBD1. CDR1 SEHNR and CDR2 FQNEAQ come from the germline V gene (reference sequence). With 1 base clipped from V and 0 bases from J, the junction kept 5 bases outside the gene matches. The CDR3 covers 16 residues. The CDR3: CASSLVGTVANYGYTF. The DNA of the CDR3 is TGTGCCAGCAGCTTAGTAGGGACAGTAGCTAACTATGGCTACACCTTC.

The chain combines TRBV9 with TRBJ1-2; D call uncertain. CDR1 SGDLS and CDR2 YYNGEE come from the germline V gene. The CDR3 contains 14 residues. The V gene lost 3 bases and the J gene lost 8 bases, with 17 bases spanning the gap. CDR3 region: CASSATRGGDGYTF. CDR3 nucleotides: TGTGCCAGCAGCGCCACCCGGGGAGGCGACGGCTACACCTTC.

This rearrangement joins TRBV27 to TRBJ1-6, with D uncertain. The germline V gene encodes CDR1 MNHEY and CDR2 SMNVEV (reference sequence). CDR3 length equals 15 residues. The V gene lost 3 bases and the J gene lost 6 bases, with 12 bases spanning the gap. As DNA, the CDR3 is TGTGCCAGCAGTTTCGGAGGGCAGCTTAATTCACCCCTCCACTTT. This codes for CASSFGGQLNSPLHF.

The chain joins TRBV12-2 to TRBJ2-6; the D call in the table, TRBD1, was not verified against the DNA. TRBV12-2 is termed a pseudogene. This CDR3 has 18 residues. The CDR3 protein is CASRPLTGDVAGANVLTF. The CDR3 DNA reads TGTGCAAGTCGCCCATTGACAGGGGACGTCGCTGGGGCCAACGTCCTGACTTTC.

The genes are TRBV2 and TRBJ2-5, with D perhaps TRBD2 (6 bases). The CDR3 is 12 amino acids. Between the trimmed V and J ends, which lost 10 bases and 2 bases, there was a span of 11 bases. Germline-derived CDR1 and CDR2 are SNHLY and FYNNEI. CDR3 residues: CAIRDFQETQYF. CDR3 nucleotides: TGTGCCATCCGGGACTTTCAAGAGACCCAGTACTTC.

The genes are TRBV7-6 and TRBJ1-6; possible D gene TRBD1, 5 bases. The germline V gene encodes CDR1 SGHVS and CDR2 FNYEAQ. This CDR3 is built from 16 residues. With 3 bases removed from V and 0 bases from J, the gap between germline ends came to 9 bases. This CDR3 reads CASSLEGSSYNSPLHF. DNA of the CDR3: TGTGCCAGCAGCTTGGAGGGGAGCTCCTATAATTCACCCCTCCACTTT. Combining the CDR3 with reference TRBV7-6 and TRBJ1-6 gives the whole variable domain GAGVSQSPRYKVTKRGQDVALRCDPISGHVSLYWYRQALGQGPEFLTYFNYEAQQDKSGLPNDRFSAERPEGSISTLTIQRTEQRDSAMYRCASSLEGSSYNSPLHFGNGTRLTVT.

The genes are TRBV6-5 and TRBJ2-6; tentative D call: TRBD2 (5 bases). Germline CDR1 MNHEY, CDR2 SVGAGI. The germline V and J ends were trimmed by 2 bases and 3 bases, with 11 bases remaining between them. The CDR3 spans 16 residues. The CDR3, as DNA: TGTGCCAGCAGTTACGAGGGTCCTGGTGGGGCCAACGTCCTGACTTTC. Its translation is CASSYEGPGGANVLTF.

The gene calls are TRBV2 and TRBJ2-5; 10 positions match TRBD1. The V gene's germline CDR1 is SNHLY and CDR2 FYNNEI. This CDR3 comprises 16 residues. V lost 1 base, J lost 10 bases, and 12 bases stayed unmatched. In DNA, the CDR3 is TGTGCCAGCAGTGAAGGGAGACAGGGGGCCCCTAGTGACCAGTACTTC. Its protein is CASSEGRQGAPSDQYF.

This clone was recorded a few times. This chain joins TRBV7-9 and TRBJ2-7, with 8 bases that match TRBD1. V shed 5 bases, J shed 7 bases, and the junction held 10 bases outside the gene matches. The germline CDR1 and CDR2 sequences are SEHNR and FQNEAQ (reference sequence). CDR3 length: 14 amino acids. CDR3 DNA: TGTGCCAGCAGCCCAGGGCAGGGGGCGGAGGAGCAGTACTTC. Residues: CASSPGQGAEEQYF.

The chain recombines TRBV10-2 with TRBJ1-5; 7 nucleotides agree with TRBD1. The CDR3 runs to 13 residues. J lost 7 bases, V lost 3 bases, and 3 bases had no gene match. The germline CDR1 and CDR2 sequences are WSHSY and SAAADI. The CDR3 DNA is TGCGCCAGCAGTGAACAGGGGTGGCAGCCCCAGCATTTT. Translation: CASSEQGWQPQHF.

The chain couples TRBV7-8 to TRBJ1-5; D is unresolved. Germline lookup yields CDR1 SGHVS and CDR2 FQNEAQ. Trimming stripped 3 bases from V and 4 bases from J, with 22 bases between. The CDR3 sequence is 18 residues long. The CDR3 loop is CASSLFRVSLVSNQPQHF. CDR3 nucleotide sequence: TGTGCCAGCAGCTTGTTCCGGGTCTCCTTAGTTAGTAATCAGCCCCAGCATTTT. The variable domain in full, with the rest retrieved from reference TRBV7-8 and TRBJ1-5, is GAGVSQSPRYKVAKRGQDVALRCDPISGHVSLFWYQQALGQGPEFLTYFQNEAQLDKSGLPSDRFFAERPEGSVSTLKIQRTQQEDSAVYLCASSLFRVSLVSNQPQHFGDGTRLSIL.

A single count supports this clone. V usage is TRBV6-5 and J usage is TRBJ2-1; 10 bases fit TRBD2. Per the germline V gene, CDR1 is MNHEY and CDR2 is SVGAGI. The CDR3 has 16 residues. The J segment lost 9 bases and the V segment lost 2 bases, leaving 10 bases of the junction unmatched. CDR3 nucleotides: TGTGCCAGCAGTTACCAGCGGGGGGGCCCTTGGGGTGAGCAGTTCTTC. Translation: CASSYQRGGPWGEQFF.

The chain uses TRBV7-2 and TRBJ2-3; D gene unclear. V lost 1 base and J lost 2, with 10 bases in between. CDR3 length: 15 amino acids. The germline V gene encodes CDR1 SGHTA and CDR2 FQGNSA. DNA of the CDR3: TGTGCCAGCAGCTTAGAGTACCTATCCACAGATACGCAGTATTTT. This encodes CASSLEYLSTDTQYF.

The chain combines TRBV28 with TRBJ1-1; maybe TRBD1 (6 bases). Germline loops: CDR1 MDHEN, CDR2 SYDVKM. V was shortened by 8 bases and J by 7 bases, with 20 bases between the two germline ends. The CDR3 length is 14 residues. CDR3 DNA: TGTGCCAGCGGACCTACAGGGACGCAAGGTGAAGCTTTCTTT. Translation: CASGPTGTQGEAFF.

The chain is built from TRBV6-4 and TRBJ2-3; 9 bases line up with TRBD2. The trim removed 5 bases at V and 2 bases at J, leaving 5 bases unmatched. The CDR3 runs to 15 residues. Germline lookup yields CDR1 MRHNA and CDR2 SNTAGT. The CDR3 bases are TGTGCCAGCAGTCGACTAGCGGAGTCCACAGATACGCAGTATTTT. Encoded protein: CASSRLAESTDTQYF.

Here the CDR3 reads CAWSASSESYEQYV. The CDR3 DNA reads as TGTGCCTGGAGTGCCTCGAGCGAATCCTACGAGCAGTACGTC. The chain joins TRBV30 to TRBJ2-7; no clear D gene. This CDR3 is 14 amino acids long. Germline V gene data show CDR1 as GTSNPN and CDR2 as SVGIG (reference sequence). V dropped 1 base and J dropped 1 base, with 11 bases sitting between them.

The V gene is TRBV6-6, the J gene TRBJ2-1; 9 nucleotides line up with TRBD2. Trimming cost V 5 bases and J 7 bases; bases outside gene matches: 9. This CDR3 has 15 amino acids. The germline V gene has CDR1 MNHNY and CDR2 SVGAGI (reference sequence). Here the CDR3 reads CASSALAGTMNEQFF. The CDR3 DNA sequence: TGTGCCAGCAGTGCCCTAGCGGGAACTATGAATGAGCAGTTCTTC.

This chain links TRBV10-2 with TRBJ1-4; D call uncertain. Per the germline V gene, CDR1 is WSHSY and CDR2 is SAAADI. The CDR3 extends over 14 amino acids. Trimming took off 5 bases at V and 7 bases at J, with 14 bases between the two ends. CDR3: CASSSVAPTEKLFF. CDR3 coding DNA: TGCGCCAGCAGTTCGGTCGCCCCCACTGAAAAACTGTTTTTT.

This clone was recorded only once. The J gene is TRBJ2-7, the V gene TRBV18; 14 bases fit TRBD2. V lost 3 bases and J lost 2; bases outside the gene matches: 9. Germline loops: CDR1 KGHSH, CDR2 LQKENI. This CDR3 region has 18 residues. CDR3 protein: CASSPGLAGGGWPYEQYF. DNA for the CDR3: TGTGCCAGCTCACCCGGACTAGCGGGAGGAGGCTGGCCCTACGAGCAGTACTTC.

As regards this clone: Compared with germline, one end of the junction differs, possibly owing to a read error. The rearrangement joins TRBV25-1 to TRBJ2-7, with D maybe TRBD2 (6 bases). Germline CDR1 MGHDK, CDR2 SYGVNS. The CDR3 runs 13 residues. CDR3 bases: TGTGCCAGCAGTGAATATGGAGGGGATACATTACGCTTC. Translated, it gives CASSEYGGDTLRF.